One and the same sample provided the 3 T cell receptor beta chains below, sequenced in a study of molecular identifiers for immune sequencing clone quantification. TCRdb reprocessed the PCR reads with MiXCR, giving one entry per CDR3 protein. This table has 600,000 to 650,000 distinct CDR3 sequences, nearly 20% appearing once. Sequencing was done on a sample of naive CD8+ T cells from blood, with Jurkat cell RNA spiked in. Subset here: FACS-sorted CD8+CD4-CCR7+CD45RA+ naive T cells. These receptors originate from a human donor in good health. Some libraries in this study had Jurkat cell RNA spiked in.

This clonotype was picked up many times. The V call is TRBV4-2, the J call TRBJ2-7, with TRBD1 matching 10 bases. CDR3 length: 15 residues. CDR1 LGHNA and CDR2 YNFKEQ come from the germline V gene. V dropped 4 bases and J dropped 3; count of bases not matched to a gene: 6. The CDR3 protein is CASSPTGTGDYEQYF. CDR3 DNA sequence: TGTGCCAGCAGCCCCACCGGGACAGGGGACTACGAGCAGTACTTC.

The sample holds many counts of this clonotype. V gene TRBV20-1 combines with J gene TRBJ2-3; 7 nucleotides align to TRBD2. This CDR3 is 15 amino acids long. CDR1 is DFQATT and CDR2 is SNEGSKA in the germline V gene (reference sequence). Unmatched junction bases numbered 3, after V lost 0 bases and J lost 0 bases. As DNA, the CDR3 is TGCAGTGCTAGAGATGGGGGGGGAAGCACAGATACGCAGTATTTT. This encodes CSARDGGGSTDTQYF.

This clonotype was seen many times. This rearrangement joins TRBV6-5 to TRBJ2-7; D possibly corresponds to TRBD1 (6 bases). Trimming removed 6 bases from V and 7 bases from J, with 22 bases in between. This CDR3 comprises 15 residues. The germline V gene encodes CDR1 MNHEY and CDR2 SVGAGI. CDR3 sequence reads: CASSNVQGLDKEQYF. The DNA of the CDR3 is TGTGCCAGCAGCAACGTACAGGGATTGGATAAGGAGCAGTACTTC.